The 6 T cell receptor beta chains in this list originate from one sample, sequenced in a study of T cell responses to AZD1222 COVID-19 vaccine. Assay used: immunoSEQ multiplex PCR; TCRdb lists only in-frame clones, some missing. The sample has 150,000 to 190,000 clones; more than 75% are singletons. The sequences come from peripheral blood, collected 28 days after the second AZD1222 dose. Receptor source: an adult who received the AZD1222 COVID-19 vaccine.

This rearrangement joins TRBV9 to TRBJ2-7; D may be TRBD1 (5 bases). The CDR3 length is 15 residues. Trimming stripped 0 bases from V and 2 bases from J, with 12 bases between. CDR1 and CDR2 (germline): SGDLS, YYNGEE. The DNA of the CDR3 is TGTGCCAGCAGCGTAGGTCCAGGGTCGGCCTACGAGCAGTACTTC. Residues: CASSVGPGSAYEQYF.

This clone has only one observation. This chain joins TRBV6-1 and TRBJ1-2; tentatively, D is TRBD1 (5 bases). V was pared by 2 bases and J by 7 bases, with 14 bases between. Germline CDR1 is MNHNS and CDR2 is SASEGT. CDR3 size: 14 residues. The CDR3 DNA reads TGTGCCAGCAGTGAAAGTGGGGCCCGCGTTGGCTACACCTTC. Its protein product is CASSESGARVGYTF.

V and J are TRBV5-1 and TRBJ1-1; no clear D. Germline loops: CDR1 SGHRS, CDR2 YFSETQ. Trimming cost V 5 bases and J 0 bases, with 11 bases left between them. The CDR3 totals 14 residues. Here the CDR3 DNA reads TGCGCCAGCAGATCCGGACGGATGAACACTGAAGCTTTCTTT. Translated: CASRSGRMNTEAFF. Full variable domain (rest looked up from reference TRBV5-1 and TRBJ1-1): KAGVTQTPRYLIKTRGQQVTLSCSPISGHRSVSWYQQTPGQGLQFLFEYFSETQRNKGNFPGRFSGRQFSNSRSEMNVSTLELGDSALYLCASRSGRMNTEAFFGQGTRLTVV.

The gene calls are TRBV2 and TRBJ2-3, with 12 positions matching TRBD2. This CDR3 region has 14 residues. The germline gives CDR1 SNHLY, CDR2 FYNNEI. V lost 10 bases, J lost 5 bases, and 7 bases stayed unmatched. CDR3 sequence: CATSTSGSVDTQYF. CDR3 bases: TGTGCCACTTCGACTAGCGGGAGTGTAGATACGCAGTATTTT.

The chain carries TRBV19 and TRBJ2-1; TRBD2 aligns across 10 bases. With 11 bases clipped from V and 5 bases from J, the junction kept 12 bases outside the gene matches. This CDR3 has 15 residues. Germline loops: CDR1 LNHDA, CDR2 SQIVND (reference sequence). The CDR3 nucleotides are TGTGCCTCCTCCTACGGGACTAGCGTCCACAATGAGCAGTTCTTC. Its translation: CASSYGTSVHNEQFF. The whole variable domain, filled in from reference TRBV19 and TRBJ2-1, reads DGGITQSPKYLFRKEGQNVTLSCEQNLNHDAMYWYRQDPGQGLRLIYYSQIVNDFQKGDIAEGYSVSREKKESFPLTVTSAQKNPTAFYLCASSYGTSVHNEQFFGPGTRLTVL.

The V call is TRBV4-1, the J call TRBJ2-2, with D unresolved. V was trimmed by 0 bases and J by 5 bases, leaving 7 bases between them. This CDR3 is built from 14 residues. Germline V gives CDR1 MGHRA, CDR2 YSYEKL. CDR3 nucleotide sequence: TGCGCCAGCAGCCAAGATCGCAGGACCGGGGAGCTGTTTTTT. This codes for CASSQDRRTGELFF.